This TCR beta chain was identified during a study of Graves' ophthalmopathy and Graves' hyperthyroidism. The study, taken as a whole, reports: Blood was where most expanded thyroid clonotypes above 0.001 frequency also turned up. The model predicted ophthalmopathy progression with roughly 71% sensitivity and less than 80% specificity.

Investigators amplified TCR beta CDR3 regions from RNA transcripts. First-round RT-PCR used HTBI primers; second-round multiplex PCR followed. TCRdb itself ran the multiplex PCR reads through MiXCR, one entry per CDR3 protein. This table has around 600,000 distinct CDR3 sequences, 35% to 45% appearing once. Comment on this clonotype: Its antigen is unidentified.

This CDR3 has 17 residues. Germline-derived CDR1 and CDR2 are SGHTA and FQGTGA. V shed 1 base and J shed 0 bases, with 12 bases lying between them. The sequenced sample consisted of peripheral blood. The chain has TRBV7-3 and TRBJ2-2; D perhaps matches TRBD1 (5 bases). The receptor's source is an adult man with Graves' ophthalmopathy. The CDR3 reads CASSLSGRATNTGELFF. The CDR3 nucleotides read TGTGCCAGCAGCTTAAGTGGCAGGGCCACGAACACCGGGGAGCTGTTTTTT.